This T cell receptor (beta chain) emerged from a study of monozygotic twins with inflammatory bowel disease. CDR1 is SGHDT and CDR2 is YYEEEE in the germline V gene. This CDR3 comprises 15 residues. TCRdb reprocessed the 5' RACE reads, with one entry per CDR3 protein and no DNA. This sample's table has a few hundred thousand distinct CDR3 sequences. Sequences were obtained from blood. The clonotype comes from a human donor with ulcerative colitis or Crohn's disease, or a healthy co-twin of an affected twin (not recorded which). V usage is TRBV5-6 and J usage is TRBJ2-1; TCRdb's assignment of TRBD2 cannot be checked, as there is no DNA. The CDR3 protein is CASSLWRGGPDEQFF.